Reported below is one T cell receptor (beta chain). This clonotype was counted ten times or more. Its recognized antigen is unknown. No clone much larger than this one lies a single base away; base qualities are absent. The data belong to a study of T cells in Graves' hyperthyroidism and ophthalmopathy (dated by TCRdb to 2018 to 2020). In terms of the full investigation: Peripheral blood samples were taken at initial diagnosis, before any treatment was given. Thyroid tissue and blood T-cell repertoires from more than five Graves' hyperthyroidism patients were also compared in the study. Prospective prediction of ophthalmopathy was tested in an independent validation cohort consisting of some 19 hyperthyroidism patients and some 17 patients who later progressed to ophthalmopathy. After sampling, hyperthyroidism patients received methimazole starting at 30 mg daily, and ophthalmopathy patients received high-dose intravenous methylprednisolone. The paper reports TCR Vbeta CDR3 sequencing of some 140 peripheral blood samples: around 45 ophthalmopathy, about 75 hyperthyroidism and around 17 progressor patients. To identify TCR V-J signatures that set the groups apart, the researchers used a discovery cohort of about a hundred patients, made up of 40 to 45 with Graves' ophthalmopathy and 55 to 65 with stable Graves' hyperthyroidism. The 95 to 100 discovery patients were randomly divided into training and test sets at a 7:3 ratio. General conclusions and limits of the study: No statistical method was used to fix the sample size in advance, and group allocation was not hidden from the investigators. Most expanded thyroid clonotypes (frequency above 0.001) were also found in blood, which suggests that blood repertoires may mirror thyroid immune responses. A 13 V-J signature model separated ophthalmopathy from stable hyperthyroidism, with over 85% sensitivity and just under 84% specificity in cross-validation and 80%/75% in testing. In validation, the model predicted progression to ophthalmopathy a median of roughly 6.5 months before onset, with about 67% sensitivity and 72.22% specificity.

Amplification of TCR beta CDR3 regions was carried out from RNA transcripts. A first-round RT-PCR of the TCR CDR3 used the HTBI primer set with the Qiagen OneStep RT-PCR kit. A second multiplex PCR round built the libraries, followed by size selection and purification. Sequencing of the libraries was done on an Illumina HiSeq2000 using paired-end 100 bp reads. On the study's bioinformatics: SOAPnuke was used to process the raw data, removing reads that contained adapters or uncalled bases, had a mean Phred below 15, or lacked an exact match to the constant primer or identifier. High-quality paired reads were merged using COPE v1.2.5, and each unique nucleotide sequence was defined as a clonotype. MiTCR v1.1 was used to align clonotypes to the IMGT TRBV, TRBD and TRBJ reference segments. The analysis included only V-J combinations with a frequency above 0.0001, which together covered 99% to 99.2% of the repertoires. A TCS score was defined as the ratio between F50 (clonal expansion) and ExV (chaos), using BLOSUM62-based TCRdist between CDR3 peptides within each V-J. Welch's t-statistics and random forest reduced roughly 540 V-J features to 13, which were used in a naive Bayes classifier (R e1071). The raw public data were reprocessed by TCRdb itself: fastp quality trimming at Q25, MiXCR clonotype calling, in-frame beta chains only. Each entry is one CDR3 protein sequence, shown with its most common DNA and genes. TCRdb's processing, not the authors' own work, is the source of the V and J calls. Recorded for this sample are fewer than 650,000 distinct CDR3 sequences; around 13% of them occurred a single time. 5.8% of the sample comes from the top ten.

Hyperthyroidism patients were newly diagnosed, had a disease duration of under 2 months, and were aged 18 to 65 years. The study excluded patients with uncontrolled infections, other autoimmune diseases, pregnancy or lactation. Diagnoses relied on clinical symptoms, serum thyroxine and TRAb, thyroid ultrasound and orbital computed tomography. For progressor patients, blood was drawn at the first diagnosis of hyperthyroidism, before any ophthalmopathy symptoms had appeared. Ficoll-Paque density gradient centrifugation was used to isolate PBMCs from 9.5 to 10 ml of fresh peripheral blood. Progressor patients were initially diagnosed with Graves' hyperthyroidism and developed ophthalmopathy during follow-up. Total RNA was extracted with Trizol reagent, and quality was checked on an Agilent 2100 Bioanalyzer. Cut back by 1 base and 6 bases, the V and J ends lie 13 bases apart. CDR1 GTSNPN and CDR2 SVGIG are derived from the germline V gene (reference sequence). Taken from cysteine to phenylalanine, the CDR3 has 14 residues. Only the CDR3 portion is preserved as DNA: 42 bases, with reading frame beginning at the first base.

Sequenced sample: blood. This chain joins TRBV30 to TRBJ2-1; tentative D gene TRBD2, with 5 bases matching. The TCR comes from a woman between 25 and 40 years old with Graves' hyperthyroidism that later progressed to Graves' ophthalmopathy. The CDR3 protein sequence reads: CAWSAGLGSNEQFF. In nucleotide form, the sequence is TGTGCCTGGAGTGCGGGCCTGGGGAGCAATGAGCAGTTCTTC. When the CDR3 is completed using the reference TRBV30 and TRBJ2-1 genes on either side, the full variable domain is SQTIHQWPATLVQPVGSPLSLECTVEGTSNPNLYWYRQAAGRGLQLLFYSVGIGQISSEVPQNLSASRPQDRQFILSSKKLLLSDSGFYLCAWSAGLGSNEQFFGPGTRLTVL.